Following are 30 T cell receptor beta chains from one sample sequenced in a study of T cell changes during pregnancy in multiple sclerosis. Generated by immunoSEQ multiplex PCR, the TCRdb table keeps only in-frame clones and is missing some. The table includes roughly 79,000 clones, approximately 90% detected once. This specimen was CD4+ T cells from peripheral blood mononuclear cells, taken before pregnancy. The receptors were gathered from a female donor with multiple sclerosis, enrolled in a pregnancy study.

This clone was counted a single time. The genes are TRBV28 and TRBJ2-7, with 7 nucleotides matching TRBD2. CDR1 and CDR2 from the germline V gene are MDHEN and SYDVKM. The CDR3 length is 14 residues. Trimming took 3 bases from V and 3 from J; bases not matched to a gene: 5. CDR3 DNA sequence: TGTGCCAGCAGTTTGCCTAGCGGTTACTACGAGCAGTACTTC. It encodes CASSLPSGYYEQYF.

The chain uses TRBV6-5 and TRBJ1-6; maybe TRBD1 (6 bases). Per the germline V gene, CDR1 is MNHEY and CDR2 is SVGAGI. V was pared by 6 bases and J by 9 bases, with 15 bases between. The CDR3 is made up of 14 amino acids. CDR3 protein: CASSPGGGGSPLHF. The CDR3 DNA sequence: TGTGCCAGCAGCCCCGGAGGGGGGGGTTCACCCCTCCACTTT.

The chain uses TRBV19 and TRBJ2-7; TRBD1 agrees at 7 bases. Trimming at V came to 1 base and at J to 2 bases, leaving 2 bases not matched to a gene. The CDR3 sequence is 14 residues long. CDR1 and CDR2 (germline): LNHDA, SQIVND (reference sequence). DNA of the CDR3: TGTGCCAGTAGTATAGTTACAGGGGCCTACGAGCAGTACTTC. Protein sequence: CASSIVTGAYEQYF.

The chain joins TRBV11-2 to TRBJ2-2; no clear D gene. V was pared by 0 bases and J by 6 bases, with 11 bases between. The CDR3 extends over 15 amino acids. CDR1 is SGHAT and CDR2 is FQNNGV in the germline V gene. The CDR3 DNA reads as TGTGCCAGCAGCTTAGATCTGGGTGGAGCCGGGGAGCTGTTTTTT. Translating gives CASSLDLGGAGELFF.

This rearrangement joins TRBV30 to TRBJ2-3; 10 bases fit TRBD1. V trimming: 5 bases; J trimming: 3 bases; junction bases outside the gene matches: 5. From germline, CDR1 is GTSNPN and CDR2 SVGIG (reference sequence). This CDR3 comprises 14 residues. The CDR3 is CAWDPGQGTDTQYF. The CDR3 nucleotides read TGTGCCTGGGACCCGGGACAGGGGACAGATACGCAGTATTTT.

CDR3 DNA: TGCGCCAGCAGCTTGGGTGGGAGCTACAATGAGCAGTTCTTC. Its translation is CASSLGGSYNEQFF. The V call is TRBV5-1, the J call TRBJ2-1; tentative D call: TRBD2 (5 bases). V was shortened by 0 bases and J by 3 bases, with 7 bases between the two germline ends. The CDR3 runs 14 residues. Germline V gene data show CDR1 as SGHRS and CDR2 as YFSETQ.

The rearrangement uses TRBV18 and TRBJ1-2; D remains ambiguous. CDR3 length equals 15 residues. The ends were cut back, 3 bases at V and 3 bases at J, with 14 bases in the middle. CDR1 KGHSH and CDR2 LQKENI come from the germline V gene. Here the CDR3 DNA reads TGTGCCAGCTCACCTCCAAGCGCCAAACACTATGGCTACACCTTC. Its protein is CASSPPSAKHYGYTF.

CDR3 region: CASSLMEVTYNEQFF. The CDR3 bases are TGTGCCAGCAGTTTGATGGAGGTTACATACAATGAGCAGTTCTTC. The V and J genes are TRBV6-6 and TRBJ2-1; a weak D match, TRBD2 (5 bases). The V gene's germline CDR1 is MNHNY and CDR2 SVGAGI (reference sequence). The CDR3 contains 15 residues. V lost 4 bases, J lost 4 bases, and 14 bases lay in between.

This clone came up a few times. The chain couples TRBV7-9 to TRBJ1-2; D remains unclear. Germline CDR1 and CDR2: SEHNR and FQNEAQ (reference sequence). Trimming removed 2 bases at V and 7 bases at J, with 11 bases between. The CDR3 covers 13 residues. CDR3 in DNA: TGTGCCAGCAGCTTACTATCAGGTTCTGGCTACACCTTC. This encodes CASSLLSGSGYTF.

This chain connects TRBV5-1 to TRBJ2-1, with TRBD1 as a possible D gene (6 bases). Germline CDR1 reads SGHRS; CDR2 reads YFSETQ. V lost 3 bases and J lost 10, with 17 bases in between. CDR3 length: 14 amino acids. In DNA, the CDR3 is TGCGCCAGCAGCTCGGGGTATGGCCAGGGGGAGCAGTTCTTC. It encodes CASSSGYGQGEQFF.

This rearrangement joins TRBV7-9 to TRBJ2-2; a possible D gene is TRBD1 (5 bases). The CDR3 extends over 14 amino acids. Deletions cut 5 bases from V and 6 bases from J, with 13 bases between. The V gene's germline CDR1 is SEHNR and CDR2 FQNEAQ (reference sequence). CDR3 in DNA: TGTGCCAGCAGCCAAAAGGAAGGGGCCGGGGAGCTGTTTTTT. This sequence encodes CASSQKEGAGELFF. The variable domain in full, completed from reference TRBV7-9 and TRBJ2-2, reads DTGVSQNPRHKITKRGQNVTFRCDPISEHNRLYWYRQTLGQGPEFLTYFQNEAQLEKSRLLSDRFSAERPKGSFSTLEIQRTEQGDSAMYLCASSQKEGAGELFFGEGSRLTVL.

The chain recombines TRBV11-3 with TRBJ2-2; the match to TRBD1 covers 9 bases. This CDR3 spans 20 amino acids. Trimming cost V 5 bases and J 7 bases; bases outside gene matches: 23. Germline V gene sequence: CDR1 SGHNT, CDR2 YENEEA. Here the CDR3 DNA reads TGTGCCAGCAGCCTCGGGACAGGGATTTTCGGCGGGGATTCGGGCGGGGAGCTGTTTTTT. The encoded protein is CASSLGTGIFGGDSGGELFF.

The chain links TRBV7-2 to TRBJ1-1, with D unresolved. The V gene's germline CDR1 is SGHTA and CDR2 FQGNSA. Trimming took 7 bases from V and 0 from J, leaving 15 bases between them. The CDR3 loop spans 15 amino acids. The CDR3 loop is CASTWEKGMNTEAFF. The CDR3 coding sequence is TGTGCCAGCACCTGGGAGAAGGGAATGAACACTGAAGCTTTCTTT. Full variable domain (outside the CDR3, taken from reference TRBV7-2 and TRBJ1-1): GAGVSQSPSNKVTEKGKDVELRCDPISGHTALYWYRQSLGQGLEFLIYFQGNSAPDKSGLPSDRFSAERTGGSVSTLTIQRTQQEDSAVYLCASTWEKGMNTEAFFGQGTRLTVV.

The chain employs TRBV19 and TRBJ1-5; 9 bases fit TRBD1. J was trimmed by 4 bases and V by 2 bases; bases with no gene match: 3. The CDR3 runs 15 residues. Germline CDR1 and CDR2: LNHDA and SQIVND (reference sequence). CDR3 protein: CASSIIGQGNQPQHF. The CDR3 nucleotides read TGTGCCAGTAGTATAATAGGACAGGGGAATCAGCCCCAGCATTTT.

The V gene is TRBV2, the J gene TRBJ2-3, with unresolved D. The germline CDR1 and CDR2 sequences are SNHLY and FYNNEI. Trimming took 7 bases from V and 2 from J, leaving 4 bases between them. The CDR3 runs to 11 residues. The CDR3 region is CASTHTDTQYF. CDR3 DNA sequence: TGTGCCAGCACCCACACAGATACGCAGTATTTT.

V gene TRBV19 combines with J gene TRBJ1-6; D is possibly TRBD1 (5 bases). This CDR3 is 14 amino acids long. The ends were cut back, 5 bases at V and 9 bases at J, with 14 bases in the middle. The germline V gene has CDR1 LNHDA and CDR2 SQIVND (reference sequence). The CDR3 here is CASSLGSGGSPLHF. As DNA, the CDR3 is TGTGCCAGTAGTCTCGGGTCCGGGGGTTCACCCCTCCACTTT.

The V call is TRBV5-1, the J call TRBJ1-2; 8 bases map to TRBD1. The junction had 7 bases not matched to a gene; V was cut back by 5 bases and J by 4 bases. The CDR3 loop spans 14 amino acids. CDR1 and CDR2 (germline): SGHRS, YFSETQ. The CDR3 protein is CASSPGGRIYGYTF. CDR3 coding DNA: TGCGCCAGCAGTCCAGGGGGCAGGATCTATGGCTACACCTTC.

V gene TRBV5-1 combines with J gene TRBJ2-5; 12 positions match TRBD2. The germline V gene has CDR1 SGHRS and CDR2 YFSETQ. J lost 5 bases, V lost 4 bases, and 12 bases had no gene match. There are 17 residues in the CDR3. This chain's CDR3 is CASSTGVVLAGGETQYF. DNA for the CDR3: TGCGCCAGCAGCACGGGGGTTGTACTAGCGGGAGGTGAGACCCAGTACTTC.

V usage is TRBV7-9 and J usage is TRBJ2-5; 9 bases are shared with TRBD2. This CDR3 is 16 amino acids long. The V gene end was trimmed by 0 bases and the J gene end by 7 bases; junction bases not matched to a gene: 9. Germline V gene sequence: CDR1 SEHNR, CDR2 FQNEAQ (reference sequence). The CDR3 is CASSLASGRTSGTQYF. The DNA for the CDR3 is TGTGCCAGCAGCTTAGCCAGCGGGAGGACTTCCGGGACCCAGTACTTC.

The V gene is TRBV10-3, the J gene TRBJ2-7; D possibly corresponds to TRBD1 (6 bases). Trimming stripped 2 bases from V and 0 bases from J, with 8 bases between. Germline V gene sequence: CDR1 ENHRY, CDR2 SYGVKD. The CDR3 totals 14 residues. The DNA for the CDR3 is TGTGCCATCAGTGAGGGGACAAACTCCTACGAGCAGTACTTC. Translating gives CAISEGTNSYEQYF.

This chain links TRBV27 with TRBJ2-3; TRBD2 agrees at 9 bases. Trimming at V came to 4 bases and at J to 7 bases, leaving 15 bases not matched to a gene. The CDR3 length is 17 residues. CDR1 and CDR2 from the germline V gene are MNHEY and SMNVEV (reference sequence). CDR3 in DNA: TGTGCCAGCAGTTCGTGGTGGGCGGGAGGGCCGGGAAATACGCAGTATTTT. Its translation is CASSSWWAGGPGNTQYF.

This clone is a singleton in its sample. The chain carries TRBV7-2 and TRBJ2-7, with 9 bases aligning to TRBD2. V shed 3 bases, J shed 0 bases, and the junction held 0 bases outside the gene matches. This CDR3 has 14 amino acids. CDR1 and CDR2 from the germline V gene are SGHTA and FQGNSA. CDR3 nucleotides: TGTGCCAGCAGCTTTAGCGGGAGCTCCTACGAGCAGTACTTC. As protein: CASSFSGSSYEQYF.

The V gene is TRBV4-2, the J gene TRBJ2-1, with 11 positions matching TRBD1. Per germline, CDR1 LGHNA and CDR2 YNFKEQ. This CDR3 has 19 residues. With V trimmed by 4 bases and J by 0 bases, 11 bases remained unmatched. CDR3 region: CASSPRTGGELSSYNEQFF. The CDR3 region has the DNA TGTGCCAGCAGCCCCCGGACAGGGGGCGAACTGAGCTCCTACAATGAGCAGTTCTTC.

The chain is built from TRBV28 and TRBJ1-2, with D tentatively TRBD1 (6 bases). The CDR3 totals 15 residues. V gave up 5 bases and J gave up 5 bases, with 18 bases separating them. The germline gives CDR1 MDHEN, CDR2 SYDVKM. This chain's CDR3 is CASSLRTETRYGYTF. The CDR3 nucleotides are TGTGCCAGCAGTCTCCGGACAGAAACTCGATATGGCTACACCTTC.

The chain recombines TRBV15 with TRBJ1-2; unclear D gene. The V and J ends lost 0 bases and 1 base respectively, with 21 bases between them. CDR3 length equals 19 residues. CDR1 is LNHNV and CDR2 is YYDKDF in the germline V gene (reference sequence). The DNA for the CDR3 is TGTGCCACCAGCAGAGAAATGAACAGAAACCCTGGAAATAACTATGGCTACACCTTC. It specifies CATSREMNRNPGNNYGYTF.

The rearrangement links TRBV19 to TRBJ2-7; 12 positions agree with TRBD1. The germline CDR1 and CDR2 sequences are LNHDA and SQIVND (reference sequence). Trimming at V came to 10 bases and at J to 6 bases, leaving 10 bases not matched to a gene. CDR3 length: 14 amino acids. CDR3 nucleotides: TGTGCCACCAGGTCCGGGACAGGGGGCTTCGAGCAGTACTTC. Translated: CATRSGTGGFEQYF.

This clone was seen only a few times. This chain links TRBV7-8 with TRBJ2-5; D is possibly TRBD2 (6 bases). CDR3 length: 17 amino acids. V lost 5 bases, J lost 3 bases, and 22 bases lay in between. Germline CDR1 reads SGHVS; CDR2 reads FQNEAQ. The CDR3 spells CASSLPLGGRQKETQYF. The CDR3 coding sequence is TGTGCCAGCAGCCTCCCTTTGGGAGGTAGACAAAAAGAGACCCAGTACTTC.

The rearrangement uses TRBV5-1 and TRBJ2-1; TRBD2 matches 7 bases. Trimming removed 0 bases from V and 2 bases from J; junction bases left unmatched: 2. The CDR3 extends over 15 amino acids. In germline, CDR1 is SGHRS, CDR2 YFSETQ. The CDR3 sequence is CASSLEGTTYNEQFF. In DNA, the CDR3 is TGCGCCAGCAGCTTGGAGGGGACTACCTACAATGAGCAGTTCTTC.

CDR3 residues: CASSLPGTGVGEQYF. The CDR3 region has the DNA TGTGCCAGCAGCTTACCCGGGACAGGGGTTGGCGAGCAGTACTTC. The chain employs TRBV5-5 and TRBJ2-7; 10 positions agree with TRBD1. The junction had 8 bases not matched to a gene; V was cut back by 2 bases and J by 6 bases. CDR3 size: 15 residues. CDR1 is SGHKS and CDR2 is YYEKEE in the germline V gene (reference sequence).

This rearrangement joins TRBV7-3 to TRBJ1-1; D is perhaps TRBD1 (5 bases). The germline gives CDR1 SGHTA, CDR2 FQGTGA. Trimming took off 1 base at V and 2 bases at J, with 11 bases between the two ends. The CDR3 loop spans 15 amino acids. Here the CDR3 DNA reads TGTGCCAGCAGCTTAAACGACAGACGAAACACTGAAGCTTTCTTT. Translating gives CASSLNDRRNTEAFF. Based on the CDR3 plus reference TRBV7-3 and TRBJ1-1, the full variable domain is GAGVSQTPSNKVTEKGKYVELRCDPISGHTALYWYRQSLGQGPEFLIYFQGTGAADDSGLPNDRFFAVRPEGSVSTLKIQRTERGDSAVYLCASSLNDRRNTEAFFGQGTRLTVV.